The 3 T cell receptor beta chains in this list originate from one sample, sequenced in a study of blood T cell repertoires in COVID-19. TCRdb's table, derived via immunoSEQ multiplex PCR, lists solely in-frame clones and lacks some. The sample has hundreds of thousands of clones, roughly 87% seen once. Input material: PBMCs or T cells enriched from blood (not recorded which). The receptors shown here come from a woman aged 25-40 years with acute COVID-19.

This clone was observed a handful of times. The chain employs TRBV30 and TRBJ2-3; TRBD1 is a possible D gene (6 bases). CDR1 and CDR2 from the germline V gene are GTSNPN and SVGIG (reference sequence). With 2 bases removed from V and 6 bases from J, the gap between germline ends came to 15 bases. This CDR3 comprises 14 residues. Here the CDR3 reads CAWSPTGRHDTQYF. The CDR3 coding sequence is TGTGCCTGGAGTCCGACAGGCCGCCACGATACGCAGTATTTT.

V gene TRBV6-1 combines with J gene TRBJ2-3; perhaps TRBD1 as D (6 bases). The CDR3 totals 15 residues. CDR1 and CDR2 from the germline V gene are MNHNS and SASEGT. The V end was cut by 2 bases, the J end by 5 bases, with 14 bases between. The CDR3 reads CASSERAGGGDTQYF. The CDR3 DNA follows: TGTGCCAGCAGTGAAAGGGCTGGGGGCGGAGATACGCAGTATTTT.

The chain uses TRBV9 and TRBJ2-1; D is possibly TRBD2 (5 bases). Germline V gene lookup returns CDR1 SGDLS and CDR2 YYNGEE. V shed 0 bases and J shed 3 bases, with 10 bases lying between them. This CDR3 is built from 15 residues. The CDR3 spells CASSVVVANYNEQFF. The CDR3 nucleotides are TGTGCCAGCAGCGTAGTCGTAGCGAACTACAATGAGCAGTTCTTC.